This T cell receptor beta chain is from a study of CD8 T cells in Susac syndrome. Patients with stable or active relapsing-remitting disease, all of them treatment-naive, made up the multiple sclerosis controls. TEMRA cells were FACS-enriched, with CD8+ and CD4+ T cells isolated negatively. Per germline, CDR1 LGHDT and CDR2 YNNKEL (reference sequence). This CDR3 spans 14 amino acids. V gave up 3 bases and J gave up 8 bases, with 16 bases separating them. With random hexamers, reverse transcription was performed on about 0.5 to 1 ug of RNA. TCRdb used MiXCR to reprocess the immunoSEQ multiplex PCR reads, holding one entry per CDR3 protein. Here the sample spans some 400,000 distinct CDR3 sequences, more than 80% being singletons.

V and J are TRBV3-1 and TRBJ1-1; D call uncertain. This clonotype was obtained from a human donor with multiple sclerosis. The specimen was CD8+ T cells from PBMCs. This CDR3 is CASSHQTGKTEAFF. The CDR3, as DNA: TGTGCCAGCAGCCACCAGACCGGGAAGACGGAAGCTTTCTTT.